The clone carrying this T cell receptor beta chain was picked up many times. From RNA, the CDR3 regions of TCR beta chains were amplified and sequenced. An initial RT-PCR round employing HTBI primers preceded a second-round multiplex PCR. Via MiXCR, TCRdb re-called the multiplex PCR reads, giving one row per CDR3 protein. The sample has around 660,000 distinct CDR3 sequences; over 40% are singletons. The data originate from a study of Graves' ophthalmopathy and Graves' hyperthyroidism. Overall study: Peripheral blood was gathered at the point of initial diagnosis, before any treatment started.

What supplied the PBMCs was about 9.1 ml of fresh peripheral blood. Sequenced sample: peripheral blood. The receptor comes from an adult man with Graves' ophthalmopathy.

The CDR3 DNA sequence: TGTGCCAGCAGCGTAGAAGGACTCGCGGGCTACGAGCAGTACTTC. Translation gives CASSVEGLAGYEQYF. The rearrangement links TRBV9 to TRBJ2-7, with D perhaps TRBD2 (5 bases). Germline V gives CDR1 SGDLS, CDR2 YYNGEE. The germline V and J ends were trimmed by 0 bases and 3 bases, with 13 bases remaining between them. This CDR3 is 15 amino acids long.